This passage covers 31 T cell receptor beta chains from one sample sequenced in a study of blood T cell repertoires in COVID-19 (dated by TCRdb to about 2020). The library came from the immunoSEQ multiplex PCR assay. As stored in TCRdb, this immuneACCESS dataset retains in-frame rearrangements with V and J assigned. A fraction of the clones does not appear; measured against another copy, unresolved V genes explain less than half of the discrepancy, and the remainder lacks a known reason. The sample records approximately 190,000 clones, approximately 84% of which are singletons. The ten largest make up 5.9% of the sample. Input material: peripheral blood. Receptors were obtained from a man at least 80 years old with acute or convalescent COVID-19.

The chain has TRBV30 and TRBJ1-5; D is perhaps TRBD1 (6 bases). Germline V gene lookup returns CDR1 GTSNPN and CDR2 SVGIG (reference sequence). The V and J ends lost 5 bases and 6 bases respectively, with 14 bases between them. There are 13 residues in the CDR3. The CDR3 region is CAWDQGLGQPQHF. The CDR3 bases are TGTGCCTGGGATCAGGGGCTGGGTCAGCCCCAGCATTTT.

The rearrangement links TRBV27 to TRBJ2-1; a weak D match, TRBD2 (5 bases). The V and J ends lost 5 bases and 0 bases respectively, with 11 bases between them. The CDR3 has 15 residues. CDR1 MNHEY and CDR2 SMNVEV come from the germline V gene (reference sequence). The CDR3 region has the DNA TGTGCCAGCAGTAGAAGCGGATTCTCCTACAATGAGCAGTTCTTC. Protein sequence: CASSRSGFSYNEQFF.

This sequence joins TRBV7-9 and TRBJ2-7; D is perhaps TRBD2 (6 bases). Germline assignment: CDR1 SEHNR and CDR2 FQNEAQ (reference sequence). This CDR3 region has 19 residues. V shed 0 bases and J shed 6 bases, with 27 bases lying between them. The CDR3 loop is CASSLALGDSGFAPVEQYV. CDR3 in DNA: TGTGCCAGCAGCTTAGCTTTAGGGGATAGCGGTTTCGCCCCTGTCGAGCAGTACGTC.

The V and J genes are TRBV28 and TRBJ1-5; 9 bases match TRBD1. The J segment lost 7 bases and the V segment lost 7 bases, leaving 8 bases of the junction unmatched. Looked up from germline, CDR1 is MDHEN and CDR2 is SYDVKM. CDR3 length equals 14 residues. CDR3 protein: CASTPGTGPQPQHF. The CDR3 nucleotides read TGTGCCAGCACCCCCGGGACAGGGCCCCAGCCCCAGCATTTT.

The chain employs TRBV28 and TRBJ1-5; TRBD1 is a possible D gene (6 bases). From germline, CDR1 is MDHEN and CDR2 SYDVKM. The CDR3 totals 16 residues. Trimming shortened V by 8 bases and J by 0 bases, and 17 bases separated the two germline ends. The chain's CDR3 is CASLPRTAYSNQPQHF. The DNA for the CDR3 is TGTGCCAGCCTACCCCGGACAGCTTATAGCAATCAGCCCCAGCATTTT. Looking up the rest from reference TRBV28 and TRBJ1-5 gives the full variable domain: DVKVTQSSRYLVKRTGEKVFLECVQDMDHENMFWYRQDPGLGLRLIYFSYDVKMKEKGDIPEGYSVSREKKERFSLILESASTNQTSMYLCASLPRTAYSNQPQHFGDGTRLSIL.

The CDR3 spells CSVNERGPRYEQYF. The CDR3 DNA is TGCAGCGTCAACGAGAGGGGGCCTCGGTACGAGCAGTACTTC. The chain employs TRBV29-1 and TRBJ2-7; TRBD1 agrees at 7 bases. The germline gives CDR1 SQVTM, CDR2 ANQGSEA. The CDR3 has 14 amino acids. Trimming at V came to 6 bases and at J to 4 bases, leaving 12 bases not matched to a gene.

The V gene is TRBV5-4, the J gene TRBJ1-1; no reliable D call. Trimming stripped 7 bases from V and 1 base from J, with 11 bases between. There are 13 residues in the CDR3. The germline gives CDR1 SGHNT, CDR2 YYREEE (reference sequence). The CDR3 nucleotides are TGTGCCAGCCGCACGGCGGGGAACACTGAAGCTTTCTTT. The encoded protein is CASRTAGNTEAFF.

The chain has TRBV10-3 and TRBJ1-4, with D uncertain. Germline-derived CDR1 and CDR2 are ENHRY and SYGVKD. Trimming shortened V by 1 base and J by 12 bases, and 6 bases separated the two germline ends. The CDR3 is made up of 11 amino acids. CDR3 DNA: TGTGCCATCAGTGAGTTCGGTGAACTGTTTTTT. It encodes CAISEFGELFF.

V gene TRBV2 combines with J gene TRBJ2-1; 8 bases line up with TRBD2. Unmatched junction bases numbered 6, after V lost 3 bases and J lost 8 bases. Germline-derived CDR1 and CDR2 are SNHLY and FYNNEI. This CDR3 contains 14 residues. The CDR3: CASSDGRAVYEQFF. CDR3 bases: TGTGCCAGCAGTGACGGGAGGGCGGTTTATGAGCAGTTCTTC.

This clone was found once. The CDR3 spells CASNGQEVAFF. The CDR3 DNA sequence: TGCGCCAGCAACGGACAGGAGGTAGCTTTCTTT. This chain uses TRBV10-1 with TRBJ1-1; the match to TRBD1 covers 7 bases. V shed 7 bases, J shed 10 bases, and the junction held 6 bases outside the gene matches. This CDR3 has 11 residues. Per the germline V gene, CDR1 is WNHNN and CDR2 is SYGVQD (reference sequence).

The chain links TRBV18 to TRBJ2-7; a possible D gene is TRBD1 (6 bases). From germline, CDR1 is KGHSH and CDR2 LQKENI. This CDR3 has 14 amino acids. The V end was cut by 4 bases, the J end by 0 bases, with 10 bases between. CDR3 loop: CASSRLDSSYEQYF. The DNA for the CDR3 is TGTGCCAGCTCACGCCTGGACAGCTCCTACGAGCAGTACTTC.

The chain combines TRBV5-1 with TRBJ2-2; D not resolved. This CDR3 has 14 residues. The V end was cut by 6 bases, the J end by 7 bases, with 16 bases between. Per germline, CDR1 SGHRS and CDR2 YFSETQ. DNA of the CDR3: TGCGCCAGCACTTTGACACTTACTGGCGGGGAGCTGTTTTTT. It yields the protein CASTLTLTGGELFF.

The chain couples TRBV29-1 to TRBJ2-3; 11 positions match TRBD2. V gave up 4 bases and J gave up 4 bases; unmatched junction bases: 7. The CDR3 loop spans 15 amino acids. Germline-derived CDR1 and CDR2 are SQVTM and ANQGSEA. As DNA, the CDR3 is TGCAGCGTTGGCGGACTAGCGGGCCTCTCAGATACGCAGTATTTT. This codes for CSVGGLAGLSDTQYF.

The V call is TRBV30, the J call TRBJ2-4; 10 bases agree with TRBD2. This CDR3 is 14 amino acids long. From germline, CDR1 is GTSNPN and CDR2 SVGIG (reference sequence). J was trimmed by 11 bases and V by 0 bases; bases with no gene match: 7. The CDR3 sequence is CAWSVYSSGSVQYF. CDR3 bases: TGTGCCTGGAGTGTATATTCTAGCGGGAGTGTTCAGTACTTC.

The V call is TRBV19, the J call TRBJ1-4, with 10 bases matching TRBD1. With V trimmed by 8 bases and J by 1 base, 7 bases remained unmatched. Germline values: CDR1 LNHDA, CDR2 SQIVND (reference sequence). This CDR3 has 16 residues. The CDR3 nucleotides read TGTGCCAGTTCCACCGGGACAGGGGTAACTAATGAAAAACTGTTTTTT. This codes for CASSTGTGVTNEKLFF.

Notes on this clone: One end of the junction is discordant with germline, which a read error may explain. The chain uses TRBV7-7 and TRBJ1-2; 8 bases line up with TRBD1. The CDR3 is 15 amino acids. Germline CDR1 is SSHAT and CDR2 is FNYEAQ (reference sequence). The CDR3, as DNA: TGTGCTAGCAGCCCAGCCCGGACAGGGTCGGGTGGCTACACCTTC. Protein: CASSPARTGSGGYTF.

The chain uses TRBV7-8 and TRBJ1-6, with 8 nucleotides matching TRBD1. The CDR3 runs to 16 residues. Germline trimming cut 5 bases from V and 8 bases from J; bases unmatched to any gene: 11. Germline values: CDR1 SGHVS, CDR2 FQNEAQ. In DNA form, the CDR3 reads TGTGCCAGCAGCGTCACTGGACAGGGCGCGGATTCACCCCTCCACTTT. Translation: CASSVTGQGADSPLHF.

The V call is TRBV7-3, the J call TRBJ2-3, with TRBD1 matching over 7 bases. Germline V gene sequence: CDR1 SGHTA, CDR2 FQGTGA. V lost 5 bases and J lost 5; bases outside the gene matches: 10. The CDR3 covers 15 residues. For the CDR3, the DNA is TGTGCCAGCAGCACAGTGACAGGGTCGTTAGATACGCAGTATTTT. Its protein product is CASSTVTGSLDTQYF.

The V and J genes are TRBV19 and TRBJ2-1, with a weak D call TRBD2 (5 bases). Germline V lookup: CDR1 LNHDA, CDR2 SQIVND (reference sequence). The ends were cut back, 2 bases at V and 2 bases at J, with 10 bases in the middle. The CDR3 is 15 amino acids. The CDR3 nucleotides read TGTGCCAGTAGTATAATTACTAGTCCCTACAATGAGCAGTTCTTC. Encoded protein: CASSIITSPYNEQFF.

The chain links TRBV24-1 to TRBJ2-1; TRBD1 matches 11 bases. The CDR3 is 13 amino acids. The J segment lost 5 bases and the V segment lost 10 bases, leaving 3 bases of the junction unmatched. CDR1 is KGHDR, CDR2 SFDVKD, per germline. The CDR3 bases are TGTGCCACGGGGACAGGGGGTCACAATGAGCAGTTCTTC. Residues: CATGTGGHNEQFF.

This clone is a singleton in its sample. J is TRBJ2-1 and V is TRBV7-2; 8 positions agree with TRBD2. CDR1 and CDR2 (germline): SGHTA, FQGNSA. CDR3 length equals 15 residues. The junction had 9 bases not matched to a gene; V was cut back by 5 bases and J by 6 bases. CDR3 in DNA: TGTGCCAGCAGCGCCCCGGGACTAGGGGGCAATGAGCAGTTCTTC. Translated, it gives CASSAPGLGGNEQFF.

The chain combines TRBV9 with TRBJ2-2; 7 nucleotides align to TRBD2. CDR3 length: 15 amino acids. V gave up 3 bases and J gave up 4 bases; unmatched junction bases: 6. Germline values: CDR1 SGDLS, CDR2 YYNGEE. CDR3 DNA: TGTGCCAGCAGCGACCTAGCGGAGTTCACCGGGGAGCTGTTTTTT. This gives the protein CASSDLAEFTGELFF. Variable domain in full (rest from reference TRBV9 and TRBJ2-2): DSGVTQTPKHLITATGQRVTLRCSPRSGDLSVYWYQQSLDQGLQFLIQYYNGEERAKGNILERFSAQQFPDLHSELNLSSLELGDSALYFCASSDLAEFTGELFFGEGSRLTVL.

This sequence joins TRBV29-1 and TRBJ2-3; 7 bases are a match to TRBD2. J was trimmed by 5 bases and V by 4 bases; bases with no gene match: 9. Germline CDR1 is SQVTM and CDR2 is ANQGSEA. This CDR3 contains 14 residues. The CDR3 region is CSVVWWEGIDTQYF. The CDR3 DNA reads TGCAGCGTTGTGTGGTGGGAGGGGATAGATACGCAGTATTTT.

The chain recombines TRBV7-9 with TRBJ2-2; weak D call: TRBD1 (5 bases). Germline CDR1 SEHNR, CDR2 FQNEAQ (reference sequence). V was trimmed by 2 bases and J by 0 bases, leaving 7 bases between them. The length of the CDR3 is 15 residues. DNA for the CDR3: TGTGCCAGCAGCTTACGACAGCCGAACACCGGGGAGCTGTTTTTT. As protein: CASSLRQPNTGELFF.

The V call is TRBV10-3, the J call TRBJ1-4; D remains unclear. The germline CDR1 and CDR2 sequences are ENHRY and SYGVKD. The CDR3 is made up of 13 amino acids. V was pared by 11 bases and J by 7 bases, with 17 bases between. CDR3 sequence: CASRDSLPEKLFF. DNA of the CDR3: TGTGCCTCCCGGGATTCCCTACCTGAAAAACTGTTTTTT.

With respect to this clone: Other nucleotide sequences from this sample produce the same CDR3. V gene TRBV18 combines with J gene TRBJ2-3, with TRBD2 matching over 11 bases. The CDR3 length is 14 residues. J was trimmed by 3 bases and V by 4 bases; bases with no gene match: 0. The germline CDR1 and CDR2 sequences are KGHSH and LQKENI. The chain's CDR3 is CASSRTSGTDTQYF. CDR3 nucleotide sequence: TGTGCCAGCTCACGGACTAGCGGGACAGATACGCAGTATTTT.

This clone has just one count. This chain joins TRBV27 and TRBJ2-3; 7 bases map to TRBD1. Germline trimming cut 5 bases from V and 4 bases from J; bases unmatched to any gene: 9. This CDR3 region has 15 residues. Looked up from germline, CDR1 is MNHEY and CDR2 is SMNVEV (reference sequence). This CDR3 is CASSQRQGFADTQYF. For the CDR3, the DNA is TGTGCCAGCAGTCAAAGACAGGGATTCGCAGATACGCAGTATTTT.

The genes are TRBV5-1 and TRBJ2-3; 7 bases match TRBD1. The germline gives CDR1 SGHRS, CDR2 YFSETQ. The CDR3 consists of 19 residues. With 0 bases clipped from V and 1 base from J, the junction kept 14 bases outside the gene matches. For the CDR3, the DNA is TGCGCCAGCAGCTTGGGAGGAACTGGTGGAGGACAGGGCACAGATACGCAGTATTTT. Amino acids: CASSLGGTGGGQGTDTQYF.

The rearrangement links TRBV25-1 to TRBJ1-6, with a possible D match to TRBD1 (6 bases). Trimming cost V 2 bases and J 10 bases, with 12 bases left between them. This CDR3 comprises 14 residues. In germline, CDR1 is MGHDK, CDR2 SYGVNS. Here the CDR3 reads CASSEGGLGSPLHF. CDR3 in DNA: TGTGCCAGCAGTGAAGGGGGCCTAGGCTCACCCCTCCACTTT.

V gene TRBV7-2 combines with J gene TRBJ1-6, with TRBD1 identical over 7 bases. Trimming took 6 bases from V and 6 from J; bases not matched to a gene: 5. The CDR3 covers 14 residues. Germline loops: CDR1 SGHTA, CDR2 FQGNSA. This CDR3 reads CASRPTGLNSPLHF. The CDR3 region has the DNA TGTGCCAGCAGGCCGACAGGGCTTAATTCACCCCTCCACTTT.

CDR3: CASKAGGGTGELFF. CDR3 nucleotide sequence: TGTGCCAGTAAAGCGGGAGGGGGAACCGGGGAGCTGTTTTTT. The chain is built from TRBV2 and TRBJ2-2, with 10 nucleotides matching TRBD2. CDR1 and CDR2 from the germline V gene are SNHLY and FYNNEI. The V gene end was trimmed by 9 bases and the J gene end by 5 bases; junction bases not matched to a gene: 6. CDR3 length: 14 amino acids.